This T cell receptor beta chain derives from a study of chemoradiotherapy in HPV16-positive cancers (dated by TCRdb to 2021 to 2024). Notes on the research overall: Candidate HPV-specific T-cell clones and common TCR motifs were defined through functional T-cell assays on cells from two HPV16-positive patients. The study asked whether T-cell immunity against the HPV oncoproteins E6 and E7 changes during chemoradiotherapy and whether it affects survival. The candidate HPV-specific TCRs and motifs were then tracked in TCR repertoires from around 86 patients with HPV-related cancers. Results the study describes overall, beyond this receptor: Expansion of candidate HPV-specific clones and E7-related TCR motifs was observed in the tumor microenvironment during treatment, whereas no such expansion was observed for non-HPV-specific T cells. In HPV16-positive patients, expansion of HPV-responsive T cells during chemoradiotherapy was found to be associated with improved recurrence-free survival. The functional definition of HPV-specific T cells came from only a couple of HPV16-positive patients, and the survival association was reported for HPV16-positive patients.

There are 15 amino acids in the CDR3, from cysteine to phenylalanine inclusive. Left in the record is the CDR3 DNA by itself, 45 bases read in frame from the first base. Reading the germline V gene gives CDR1 SGHDT and CDR2 YYEEEE. Germline trimming: 4 bases from V, 0 bases from J; junction bases outside gene matches: 5. As for this clone: Which antigen it targets is not known. Base quality data are lacking; no much larger clone is found one base away.

Library preparation was by the immunoSEQ multiplex PCR assay. Here the immuneACCESS table is served through TCRdb, limited to in-frame sequences with V and J called. Missing clones are a known gap in these copies; in checked studies unresolved V genes cover under half, and the rest lacks a known reason. For this sample the table gives about 29,000 clones, of which about nine tenths were detected only once. Clones ranked in the top ten supply about 20% of the sample. Repertoires were sampled repeatedly over the course of chemoradiotherapy so that clonal expansion in the tumor microenvironment could be followed.

The chain joins TRBV5-6 to TRBJ2-7; 9 central nucleotides agree with TRBD1. The sample here was blood, taken from a patient who underwent chemoradiotherapy. This sequence was found in a human donor with HPV-associated anogenital cancer. For the CDR3, the sequence is CASSPGTGFSYEQYF. The DNA is as follows: TGTGCCAGCAGCCCCGGGACAGGGTTCTCCTACGAGCAGTACTTC.